This T cell receptor beta chain derives from a study of T cells after yellow fever vaccination. UMIs and a universal primer site were added when TCR cDNA was made by 5'RACE template switching. From the 5' RACE reads, TCRdb called clonotypes with MiXCR, one entry per CDR3 protein. The sample records 200,000 to 250,000 distinct CDR3 sequences, less than 3.5% being singletons. The CDR3 spans 19 residues. V gave up 8 bases and J gave up 8 bases, with 33 bases separating them. From germline, CDR1 is SEHNR and CDR2 FQNEAQ (reference sequence). This clonotype occurred a few times. This sequence originates from a man aged 18 to 30 who received the YFV17D yellow fever vaccine. The chain employs TRBV7-9 and TRBJ2-2; a possible D gene is TRBD2 (5 bases). Sequencing was performed on CD4+ T cells sorted from PBMCs, taken 10 days after the yellow fever booster vaccination. The CDR3 DNA is TGTGCCAGCCCCGCCCCTGATAATCGTGCTACCGTGAGGGCTGGGGAGCTGTTTTTT. Protein product: CASPAPDNRATVRAGELFF.